The clone carrying this TCR beta chain was observed many times. Antigen unknown. This specimen comes from a study of naive and memory T cell subsets. This CDR3 has 11 residues. Between the trimmed V and J ends, which lost 5 bases and 2 bases, there was a span of 3 bases. Germline V gene sequence: CDR1 MNHEY, CDR2 SVGEGT. An equimolar mix of two oligonucleotides served as the beta constant-region primer for TRBC1 and TRBC2. TCRdb fed the UMI-ligation and nested PCR reads into MiXCR, producing one record per CDR3 protein. Of 81,000 or so distinct CDR3 sequences in the sample, about 7% were seen once. General observations from the study: Each distinct alpha or beta sequence counts as one clonotype.

The chain combines TRBV6-2 or TRBV6-3 with TRBJ1-2; no definite D call. The specimen was central memory CD4+ T cells from blood. This sequence was found in a human donor in good health. The CDR3 protein is CASSDNYGYTF. Written as DNA, the CDR3 is TGTGCCAGCAGTGACAACTATGGCTACACCTTC.